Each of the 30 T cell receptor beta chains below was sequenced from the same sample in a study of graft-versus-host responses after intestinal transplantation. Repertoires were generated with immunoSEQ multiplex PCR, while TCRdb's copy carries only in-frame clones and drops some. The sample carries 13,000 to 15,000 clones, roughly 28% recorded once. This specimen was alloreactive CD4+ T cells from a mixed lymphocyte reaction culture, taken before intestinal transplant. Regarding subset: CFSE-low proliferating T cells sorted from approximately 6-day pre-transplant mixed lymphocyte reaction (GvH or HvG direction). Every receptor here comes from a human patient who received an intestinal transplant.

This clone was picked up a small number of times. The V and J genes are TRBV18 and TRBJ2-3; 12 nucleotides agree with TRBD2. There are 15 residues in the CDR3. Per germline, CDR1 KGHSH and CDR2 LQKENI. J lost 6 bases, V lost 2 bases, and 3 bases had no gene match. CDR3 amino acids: CASSPRLAGEDTQYF. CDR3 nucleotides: TGTGCCAGCTCACCAAGACTAGCGGGAGAGGATACGCAGTATTTT.

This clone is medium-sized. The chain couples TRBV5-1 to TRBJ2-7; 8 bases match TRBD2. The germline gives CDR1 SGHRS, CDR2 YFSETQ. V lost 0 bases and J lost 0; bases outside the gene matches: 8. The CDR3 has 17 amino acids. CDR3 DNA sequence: TGCGCCAGCAGCTTGGGCCCCGGCGGGGGGAGCTCCTACGAGCAGTACTTC. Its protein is CASSLGPGGGSSYEQYF.

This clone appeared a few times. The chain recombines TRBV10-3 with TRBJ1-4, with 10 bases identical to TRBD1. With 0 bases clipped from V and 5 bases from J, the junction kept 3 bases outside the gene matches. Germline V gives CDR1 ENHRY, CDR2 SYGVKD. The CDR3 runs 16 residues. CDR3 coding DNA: TGTGCCATCAGTGAGTCTGGGACAGGGGTCAATGAAAAACTGTTTTTT. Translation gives CAISESGTGVNEKLFF.

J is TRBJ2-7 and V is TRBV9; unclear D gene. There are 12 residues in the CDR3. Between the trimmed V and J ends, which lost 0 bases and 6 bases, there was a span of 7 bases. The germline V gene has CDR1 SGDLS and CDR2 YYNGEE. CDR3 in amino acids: CASSVDGPEQYF. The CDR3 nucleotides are TGTGCCAGCAGCGTAGACGGGCCCGAGCAGTACTTC.

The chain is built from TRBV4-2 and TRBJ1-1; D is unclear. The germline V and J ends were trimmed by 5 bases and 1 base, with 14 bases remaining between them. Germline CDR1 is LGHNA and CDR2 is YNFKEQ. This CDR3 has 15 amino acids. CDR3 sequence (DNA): TGTGCCAGCAGCTTGGCAGGACGGAAGAACACTGAAGCTTTCTTT. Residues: CASSLAGRKNTEAFF.

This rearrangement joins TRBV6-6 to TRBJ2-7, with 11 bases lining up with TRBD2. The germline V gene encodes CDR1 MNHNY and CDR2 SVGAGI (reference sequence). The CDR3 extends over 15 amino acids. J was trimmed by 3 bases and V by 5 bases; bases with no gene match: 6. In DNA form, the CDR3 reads TGTGCCAGCAGTACCTCGACTAGCGGGAACTACGAGCAGTACTTC. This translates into CASSTSTSGNYEQYF.

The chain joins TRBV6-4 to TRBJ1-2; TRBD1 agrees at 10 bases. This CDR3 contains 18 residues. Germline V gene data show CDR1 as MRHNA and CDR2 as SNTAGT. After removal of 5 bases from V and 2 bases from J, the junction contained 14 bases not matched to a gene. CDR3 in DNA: TGTGCCAGCAGTCGTATCAGACTCGAGGGACAGGGGAACTATGGCTACACCTTC. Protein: CASSRIRLEGQGNYGYTF.

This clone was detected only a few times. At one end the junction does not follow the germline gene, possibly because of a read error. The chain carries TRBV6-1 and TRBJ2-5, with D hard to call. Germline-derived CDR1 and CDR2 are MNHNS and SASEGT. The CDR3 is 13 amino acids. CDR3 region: CAISGRPQETQYF. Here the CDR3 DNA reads TGTGCCATCAGTGGAAGGCCGCAAGAGACCCAGTACTTC.

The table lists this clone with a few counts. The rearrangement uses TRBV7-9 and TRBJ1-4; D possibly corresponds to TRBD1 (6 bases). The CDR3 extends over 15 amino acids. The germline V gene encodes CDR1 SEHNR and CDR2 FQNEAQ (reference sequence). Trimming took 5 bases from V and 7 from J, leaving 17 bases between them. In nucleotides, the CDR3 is TGTGCCAGCAGCGAAAAACAGGGACCTAGTGAAAAACTGTTTTTT. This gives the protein CASSEKQGPSEKLFF.

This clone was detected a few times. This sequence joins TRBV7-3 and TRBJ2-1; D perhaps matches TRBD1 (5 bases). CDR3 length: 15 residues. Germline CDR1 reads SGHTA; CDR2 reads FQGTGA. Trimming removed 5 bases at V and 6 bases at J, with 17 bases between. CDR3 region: CASSQDTNQGNEQFF. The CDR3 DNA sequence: TGTGCCAGCAGCCAGGACACGAATCAGGGCAATGAGCAGTTCTTC.

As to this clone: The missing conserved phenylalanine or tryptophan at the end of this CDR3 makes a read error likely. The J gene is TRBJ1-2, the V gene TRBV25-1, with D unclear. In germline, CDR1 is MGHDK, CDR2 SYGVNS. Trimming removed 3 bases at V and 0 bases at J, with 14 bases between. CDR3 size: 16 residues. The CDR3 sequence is CASSETTKGTNYGYTL. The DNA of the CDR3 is TGTGCCAGCAGTGAGACCACCAAAGGGACTAACTATGGCTACACCCTC.

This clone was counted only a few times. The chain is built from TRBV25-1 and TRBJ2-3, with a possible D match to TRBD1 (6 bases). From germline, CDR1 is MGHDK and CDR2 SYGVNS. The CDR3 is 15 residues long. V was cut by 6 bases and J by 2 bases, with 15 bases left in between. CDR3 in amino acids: CASSSQGRNTDTQYF. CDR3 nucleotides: TGTGCCAGCAGCTCACAGGGCCGCAACACAGATACGCAGTATTTT.

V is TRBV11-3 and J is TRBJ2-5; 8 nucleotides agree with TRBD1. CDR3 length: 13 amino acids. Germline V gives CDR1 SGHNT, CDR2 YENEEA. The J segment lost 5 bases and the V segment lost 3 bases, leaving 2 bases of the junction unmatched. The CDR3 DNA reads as TGTGCCAGCAGCTTTCGACAGGGGGAGACCCAGTACTTC. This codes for CASSFRQGETQYF.

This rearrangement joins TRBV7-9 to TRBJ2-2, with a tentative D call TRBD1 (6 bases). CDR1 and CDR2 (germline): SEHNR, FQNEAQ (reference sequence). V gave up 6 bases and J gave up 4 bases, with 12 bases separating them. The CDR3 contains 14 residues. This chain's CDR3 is CASSLQGFTGELFF. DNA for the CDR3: TGTGCCAGCAGTCTACAGGGTTTCACCGGGGAGCTGTTTTTT.

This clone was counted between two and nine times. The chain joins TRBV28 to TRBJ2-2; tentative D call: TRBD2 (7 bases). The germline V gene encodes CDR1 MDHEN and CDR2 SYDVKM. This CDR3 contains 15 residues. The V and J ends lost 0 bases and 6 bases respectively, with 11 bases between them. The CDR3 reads CASSLWGGRAGELFF. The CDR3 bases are TGTGCCAGCAGTTTATGGGGGGGGCGCGCCGGGGAGCTGTTTTTT.

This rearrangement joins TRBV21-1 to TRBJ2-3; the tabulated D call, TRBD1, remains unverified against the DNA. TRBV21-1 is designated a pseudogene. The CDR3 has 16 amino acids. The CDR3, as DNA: TGTGCCAGCAGCAATGGAGACAGGGGGAAAGCAGATACGCAGTATTTT. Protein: CASSNGDRGKADTQYF.

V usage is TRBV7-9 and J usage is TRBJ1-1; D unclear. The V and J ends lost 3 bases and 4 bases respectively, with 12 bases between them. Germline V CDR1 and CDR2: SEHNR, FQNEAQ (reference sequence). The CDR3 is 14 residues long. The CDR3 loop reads CASSFTVWGTEAFF. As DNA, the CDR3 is TGTGCCAGCAGCTTCACGGTCTGGGGCACTGAAGCTTTCTTT.

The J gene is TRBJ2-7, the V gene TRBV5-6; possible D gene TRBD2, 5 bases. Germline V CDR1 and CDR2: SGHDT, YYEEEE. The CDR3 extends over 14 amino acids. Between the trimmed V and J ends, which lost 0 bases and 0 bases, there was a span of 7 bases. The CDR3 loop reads CASSLGGSSYEQYF. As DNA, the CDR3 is TGTGCCAGCAGCTTGGGTGGGAGCTCCTACGAGCAGTACTTC.

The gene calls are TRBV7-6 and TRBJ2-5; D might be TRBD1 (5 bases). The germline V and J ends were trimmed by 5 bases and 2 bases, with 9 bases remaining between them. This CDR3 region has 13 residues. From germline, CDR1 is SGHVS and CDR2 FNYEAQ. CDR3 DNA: TGTGCCAGCAGCCCGACAGATCAAGAGACCCAGTACTTC. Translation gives CASSPTDQETQYF.

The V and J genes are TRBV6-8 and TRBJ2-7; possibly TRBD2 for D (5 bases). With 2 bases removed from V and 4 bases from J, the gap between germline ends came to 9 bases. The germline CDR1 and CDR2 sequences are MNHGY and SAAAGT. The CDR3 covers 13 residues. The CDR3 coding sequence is TGTGCCAGCAGTTACGGCAGACTATACGAGCAGTACTTC. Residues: CASSYGRLYEQYF.

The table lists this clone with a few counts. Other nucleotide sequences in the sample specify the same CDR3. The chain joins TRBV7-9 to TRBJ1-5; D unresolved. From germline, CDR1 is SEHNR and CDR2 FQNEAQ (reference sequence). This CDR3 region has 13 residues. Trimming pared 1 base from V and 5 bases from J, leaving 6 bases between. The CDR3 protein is CASSLGRDQPQHF. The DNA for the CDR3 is TGTGCCAGCAGCTTAGGCCGTGATCAGCCCCAGCATTTT.

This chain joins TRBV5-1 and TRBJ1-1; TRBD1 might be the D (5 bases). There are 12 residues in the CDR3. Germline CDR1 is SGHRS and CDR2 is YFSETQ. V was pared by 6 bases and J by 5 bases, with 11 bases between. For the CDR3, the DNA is TGCGCCAGCACCCTCCAGGGAACTGAAGCTTTCTTT. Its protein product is CASTLQGTEAFF.

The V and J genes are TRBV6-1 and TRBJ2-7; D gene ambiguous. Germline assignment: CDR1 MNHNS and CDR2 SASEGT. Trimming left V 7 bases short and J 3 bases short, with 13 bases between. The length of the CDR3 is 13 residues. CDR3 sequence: CASKQVGGYEQYF. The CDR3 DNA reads TGTGCCAGCAAACAAGTCGGCGGCTACGAGCAGTACTTC.

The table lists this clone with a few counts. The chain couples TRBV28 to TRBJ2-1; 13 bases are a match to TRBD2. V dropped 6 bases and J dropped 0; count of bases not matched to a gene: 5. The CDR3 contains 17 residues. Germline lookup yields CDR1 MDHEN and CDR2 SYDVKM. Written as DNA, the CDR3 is TGTGCCAGCAGACGGACTAGCGGGAGTCTCTCCTACAATGAGCAGTTCTTC. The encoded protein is CASRRTSGSLSYNEQFF.

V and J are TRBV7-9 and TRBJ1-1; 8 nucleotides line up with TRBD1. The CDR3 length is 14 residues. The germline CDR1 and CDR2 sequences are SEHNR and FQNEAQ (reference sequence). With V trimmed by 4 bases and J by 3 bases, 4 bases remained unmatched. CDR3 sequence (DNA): TGTGCCAGCAGCTACCCGGACAGGGACACTGAAGCTTTCTTT. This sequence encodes CASSYPDRDTEAFF.

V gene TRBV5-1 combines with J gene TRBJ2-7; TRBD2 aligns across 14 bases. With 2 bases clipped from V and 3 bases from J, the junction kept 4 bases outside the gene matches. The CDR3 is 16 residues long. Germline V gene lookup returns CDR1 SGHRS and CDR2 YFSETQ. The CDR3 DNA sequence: TGCGCCAGCAGCTTTGGGACTAGCGGGAGTCGCTACGAGCAGTACTTC. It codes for CASSFGTSGSRYEQYF.

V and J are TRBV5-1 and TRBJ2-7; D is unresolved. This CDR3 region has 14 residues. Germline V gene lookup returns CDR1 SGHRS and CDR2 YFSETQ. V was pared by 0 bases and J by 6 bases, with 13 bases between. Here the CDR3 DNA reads TGCGCCAGCAGCTTGGATTTGACGCGTTCCGAGCAGTACTTC. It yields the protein CASSLDLTRSEQYF.

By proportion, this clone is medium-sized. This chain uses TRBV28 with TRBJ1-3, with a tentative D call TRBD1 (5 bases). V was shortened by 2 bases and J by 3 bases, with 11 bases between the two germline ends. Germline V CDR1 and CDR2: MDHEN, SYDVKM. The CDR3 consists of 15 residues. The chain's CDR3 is CASSLVRVGGNTIYF. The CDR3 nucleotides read TGTGCCAGCAGTTTAGTCAGGGTGGGTGGAAACACCATATATTTT.

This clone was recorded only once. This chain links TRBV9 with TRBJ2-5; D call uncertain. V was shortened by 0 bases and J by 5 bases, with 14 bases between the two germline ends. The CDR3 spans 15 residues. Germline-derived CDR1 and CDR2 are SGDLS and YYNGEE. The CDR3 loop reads CASSVDIGFGETQYF. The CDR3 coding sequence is TGTGCCAGCAGCGTAGATATCGGGTTCGGGGAGACCCAGTACTTC.

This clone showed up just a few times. Written as DNA, the CDR3 is TGTGCCAGCATAGCGGGAGGATCCTACAATGAGCAGTTCTTC. It encodes CASIAGGSYNEQFF. V and J are TRBV11-3 and TRBJ2-1, with 10 positions matching TRBD2. Germline lookup yields CDR1 SGHNT and CDR2 YENEEA. V lost 7 bases, J lost 1 base, and 1 base stayed unmatched. This CDR3 has 14 residues.